These 10 T cell receptor beta chains originate from one sample sequenced in a study of shared clonotypes between healthy human individuals. CD8 cells classed as naive were CD45RO-negative and positively selected for CCR7, excluding terminally differentiated effector memory CD45RA+ cells. Only in-frame clones appear in the TCRdb table, and some are missing; sequencing was by immunoSEQ multiplex PCR. Seen here are hundreds of thousands of clones, almost 95% observed once, and the top ten hold about 25%. Sequences were obtained from naive CD8+ T cells sorted from blood. These receptors originate from a man aged 25-40 years in good health.

The chain couples TRBV27 to TRBJ2-6; no clear D. The germline V gene has CDR1 MNHEY and CDR2 SMNVEV (reference sequence). Trimming took 3 bases from V and 0 from J, leaving 12 bases between them. This CDR3 has 17 residues. CDR3 nucleotides: TGTGCCAGCAGTTTCATACAGACGAACTCTGGGGCCAACGTCCTGACTTTC. Amino acids: CASSFIQTNSGANVLTF. The variable domain in full, with the rest retrieved from reference TRBV27 and TRBJ2-6, is EAQVTQNPRYLITVTGKKLTVTCSQNMNHEYMSWYRQDPGLGLRQIYYSMNVEVTDKGDVPEGYKVSRKEKRNFPLILESPSPNQTSLYFCASSFIQTNSGANVLTFGAGSRLTVL.

The rearrangement joins TRBV4-1 to TRBJ2-7; TRBD2 aligns across 10 bases. With 1 base clipped from V and 2 bases from J, the junction kept 2 bases outside the gene matches. The CDR3 consists of 15 residues. Germline lookup yields CDR1 MGHRA and CDR2 YSYEKL. The CDR3 is CASSQALAGTYEQYF. The CDR3 nucleotides read TGCGCCAGCAGCCAAGCACTAGCGGGAACCTACGAGCAGTACTTC.

The rearrangement links TRBV7-9 to TRBJ2-3, with no clear D. The germline gives CDR1 SEHNR, CDR2 FQNEAQ (reference sequence). V lost 2 bases, J lost 2 bases, and 11 bases lay in between. The CDR3 is 15 residues long. The CDR3, as DNA: TGTGCCAGCAGCTTATCGGAACAGAACACAGATACGCAGTATTTT. Translated: CASSLSEQNTDTQYF.

The J gene is TRBJ2-1, the V gene TRBV5-1; 10 bases fit TRBD1. Germline CDR1 is SGHRS and CDR2 is YFSETQ. V was clipped by 6 bases and J by 6 bases; unmatched bases: 6. CDR3 length: 14 residues. The CDR3 DNA is TGCGCCAGCACTACGGGACAGGGGCCCAATGAGCAGTTCTTC. Protein product: CASTTGQGPNEQFF.

The rearrangement links TRBV27 to TRBJ1-5; weak D call: TRBD1 (6 bases). CDR1 and CDR2 from the germline V gene are MNHEY and SMNVEV (reference sequence). The CDR3 is made up of 13 amino acids. V was shortened by 4 bases and J by 11 bases, with 15 bases between the two germline ends. The CDR3: CASSSTGLGTQHF. The CDR3 coding sequence is TGTGCCAGCAGTTCCACAGGGCTCGGGACCCAGCATTTT.

The chain joins TRBV11-2 to TRBJ2-1, with no clear D. The germline V gene encodes CDR1 SGHAT and CDR2 FQNNGV. The CDR3 loop spans 15 amino acids. Trimming removed 4 bases at V and 2 bases at J, with 12 bases between. CDR3: CASSSPGLTYNEQFF. DNA of the CDR3: TGTGCCAGCAGCTCCCCGGGTTTAACCTACAATGAGCAGTTCTTC.

The chain carries TRBV7-3 and TRBJ2-1; 14 bases line up with TRBD2. From germline, CDR1 is SGHTA and CDR2 FQGTGA. The J segment lost 7 bases and the V segment lost 5 bases, leaving 4 bases of the junction unmatched. This CDR3 has 15 amino acids. For the CDR3, the DNA is TGTGCCAGCAGCCCCGGGACTAGCGGGAGTAATGAGCAGTTCTTC. It specifies CASSPGTSGSNEQFF.

The chain links TRBV27 to TRBJ2-7, with TRBD2 as a possible D gene (6 bases). The CDR3 consists of 18 residues. CDR1 and CDR2 (germline): MNHEY, SMNVEV (reference sequence). The V gene lost 5 bases and the J gene lost 0 bases, with 23 bases spanning the gap. The CDR3 DNA reads TGTGCCAGCAGTCCCTGGGGTAGCGGAATACTACTCTCCTACGAGCAGTACTTC. This sequence encodes CASSPWGSGILLSYEQYF.

This sequence joins TRBV7-6 and TRBJ2-7; 7 bases agree with TRBD1. CDR1 and CDR2 from the germline V gene are SGHVS and FNYEAQ. V shed 1 base and J 7 bases; nucleotides not matched to a gene: 13. This CDR3 has 16 amino acids. CDR3 DNA: TGTGCCAGCAGCTTAGTGGGTGTGACAGGGAAGAGAGAGCAGTACTTC. Protein: CASSLVGVTGKREQYF.

CDR3 DNA sequence: TGTGCCAGCAGTCCTCCAGGGGGCGGTCAGCCCCAGCATTTT. Its translation: CASSPPGGGQPQHF. This chain uses TRBV28 with TRBJ1-5; 8 bases agree with TRBD1. V shed 5 bases and J 6 bases; nucleotides not matched to a gene: 6. Germline V gene data show CDR1 as MDHEN and CDR2 as SYDVKM. The CDR3 runs 14 residues. Based on the CDR3 plus reference TRBV28 and TRBJ1-5, the full variable domain is DVKVTQSSRYLVKRTGEKVFLECVQDMDHENMFWYRQDPGLGLRLIYFSYDVKMKEKGDIPEGYSVSREKKERFSLILESASTNQTSMYLCASSPPGGGQPQHFGDGTRLSIL.